These 29 T cell receptor beta chains originate from one sample sequenced in a study of cytomegalovirus exposure and HLA in healthy donors. 60 Vbeta and 13 Jbeta primers were used in PCR. This table comes from immunoSEQ multiplex PCR, and its TCRdb copy is limited to in-frame clones, with some not included. The sample consists of 150,000 or so clones, approximately 80% of them appearing once. The sequencing input was PBMCs. The receptors were gathered from a male donor in good health and CMV-seropositive.

CDR3 DNA: TGTGCCAGCAGTTTAATTACAGGGACGGATCAGCCCCAGCATTTT. Protein: CASSLITGTDQPQHF. The chain carries TRBV27 and TRBJ1-5; a weak D match, TRBD1 (6 bases). Germline values: CDR1 MNHEY, CDR2 SMNVEV (reference sequence). The CDR3 spans 15 residues. The ends were cut back, 2 bases at V and 5 bases at J, with 13 bases in the middle.

This clone appeared a few times. The rearrangement uses TRBV29-1 and TRBJ2-1; possible D gene TRBD1, 6 bases. The CDR3 extends over 12 amino acids. Germline values: CDR1 SQVTM, CDR2 ANQGSEA. V lost 3 bases, J lost 10 bases, and 13 bases lay in between. Here the CDR3 reads CSVDGPGEEQFF. CDR3 nucleotides: TGCAGCGTTGACGGACCAGGGGAAGAGCAGTTCTTC.

The V call is TRBV7-8, the J call TRBJ1-2; 7 bases agree with TRBD1. Per the germline V gene, CDR1 is SGHVS and CDR2 is FQNEAQ. J gave up 5 bases and V 1 base, and 7 bases lay outside the gene matches. The CDR3 spans 15 residues. The CDR3 region is CASSLDRLQGYGYTF. CDR3 sequence (DNA): TGTGCCAGCAGCTTAGATCGACTACAGGGGTATGGCTACACCTTC.

This chain joins TRBV19 and TRBJ1-1, with D possibly matching TRBD1 (5 bases). The CDR3 covers 16 residues. The germline gives CDR1 LNHDA, CDR2 SQIVND (reference sequence). V dropped 4 bases and J dropped 1 base, with 16 bases sitting between them. This chain's CDR3 is CASSTLTQATNTEAFF. CDR3 bases: TGTGCCAGTAGTACCCTTACACAGGCGACGAACACTGAAGCTTTCTTT.

This chain joins TRBV30 and TRBJ2-2; D is perhaps TRBD2 (5 bases). V gave up 3 bases and J gave up 8 bases, with 13 bases separating them. The CDR3 sequence is 13 residues long. Germline V CDR1 and CDR2: GTSNPN, SVGIG (reference sequence). The CDR3 is CAWSVGRRGELFF. The CDR3, as DNA: TGTGCCTGGAGCGTTGGGAGACGGGGGGAGCTGTTTTTT.

The V and J genes are TRBV5-4 and TRBJ2-1; a weak D match, TRBD2 (6 bases). V lost 0 bases and J lost 8, with 18 bases in between. The CDR3 has 16 residues. Germline CDR1 and CDR2: SGHNT and YYREEE (reference sequence). The CDR3 here is CASSLAGTRVIDEQFF. CDR3 DNA sequence: TGTGCCAGCAGCTTGGCTGGGACTCGGGTTATAGATGAGCAGTTCTTC.

The chain carries TRBV6-5 and TRBJ2-7, with 10 bases lining up with TRBD2. Germline V CDR1 and CDR2: MNHEY, SVGAGI. The CDR3 sequence is 15 residues long. The J segment lost 6 bases and the V segment lost 5 bases, leaving 10 bases of the junction unmatched. CDR3 DNA: TGTGCCAGCAGTCCTACTAGCGGGATGCGGAGCGAGCAGTACTTC. It specifies CASSPTSGMRSEQYF.

The chain carries TRBV5-4 and TRBJ2-5; a possible D gene is TRBD1 (5 bases). Germline lookup yields CDR1 SGHNT and CDR2 YYREEE (reference sequence). V was cut by 4 bases and J by 3 bases, with 16 bases left in between. The CDR3 totals 15 residues. The CDR3 nucleotides are TGTGCCAGCAGCGCTGCACAAACAGGAAAAGAGACCCAGTACTTC. Its translation: CASSAAQTGKETQYF.

This sequence joins TRBV7-8 and TRBJ1-1, with TRBD1 matching 10 bases. The junction had 15 bases not matched to a gene; V was cut back by 5 bases and J by 3 bases. Germline V lookup: CDR1 SGHVS, CDR2 FQNEAQ. The CDR3 is 18 residues long. The CDR3 sequence: CASSGPRGQGRRDTEAFF. The CDR3 nucleotides are TGTGCCAGCAGCGGCCCTAGGGGACAGGGGCGAAGGGACACTGAAGCTTTCTTT.

The rearrangement joins TRBV25-1 to TRBJ1-4; D uncertain. CDR1 is MGHDK, CDR2 SYGVNS, per germline. The V end was cut by 3 bases, the J end by 13 bases, with 6 bases between. CDR3 length equals 10 residues. CDR3 nucleotide sequence: TGTGCCAGCAGTGAGGAGGGACTGTTTTTT. It specifies CASSEEGLFF.

Turning to this clone: Relative to the germline gene, one junction end is altered; a read error may explain this. The gene calls are TRBV5-4 and TRBJ2-6; TRBD1 is a possible D gene (5 bases). CDR1 and CDR2 (germline): SGHNT, YYREEE (reference sequence). The CDR3 loop spans 15 amino acids. CDR3 bases: TGTGCCAGCAGCTTGGACCTTTCTGGGGCCAACGGCCTGACTTTC. This gives the protein CASSLDLSGANGLTF.

The V and J genes are TRBV6-5 and TRBJ1-2, with 8 bases that match TRBD1. CDR3 length: 15 amino acids. CDR1 is MNHEY and CDR2 is SVGAGI in the germline V gene. Losses at the gene ends were 6 bases for V and 5 bases for J; bases not matched to a gene: 11. The CDR3 reads CASSLQGAVKYGYTF. The DNA of the CDR3 is TGTGCCAGCAGCCTGCAGGGGGCTGTTAAGTATGGCTACACCTTC.

The genes are TRBV2 and TRBJ1-4; 9 bases are shared with TRBD1. Trimming at V came to 8 bases and at J to 6 bases, leaving 10 bases not matched to a gene. The V gene's germline CDR1 is SNHLY and CDR2 FYNNEI. The CDR3 loop spans 15 amino acids. The CDR3 loop reads CASREVGTGHEKLFF. CDR3 in DNA: TGTGCCAGCCGAGAGGTGGGGACAGGGCATGAAAAACTGTTTTTT.

In its sample, this clone was seen once. This rearrangement joins TRBV4-3 to TRBJ1-4; D is ambiguous. CDR3 length: 17 residues. V was trimmed by 0 bases and J by 2 bases, leaving 13 bases between them. Germline CDR1 is LGHNA and CDR2 is YSLEER. CDR3 protein: CASSQDLPPVTNEKLFF. CDR3 DNA: TGCGCCAGCAGCCAAGATCTACCGCCGGTCACTAATGAAAAACTGTTTTTT.

The rearrangement links TRBV28 to TRBJ2-5; TRBD2 is a possible D gene (6 bases). This CDR3 region has 15 residues. Trimming left V 4 bases short and J 0 bases short, with 12 bases between. Germline CDR1 MDHEN, CDR2 SYDVKM. The CDR3 DNA sequence: TGTGCCAGCAGTTCCGGGACTCCCGACCAAGAGACCCAGTACTTC. Protein: CASSSGTPDQETQYF.

J is TRBJ1-1 and V is TRBV6-1, with TRBD1 as a possible D gene (5 bases). V lost 7 bases and J 3 bases, leaving 12 bases between the germline ends. Germline assignment: CDR1 MNHNS and CDR2 SASEGT. The CDR3 spans 13 residues. This chain's CDR3 is CASKQVLDTEAFF. In DNA, the CDR3 is TGTGCCAGCAAACAGGTACTGGACACTGAAGCTTTCTTT.

The V and J genes are TRBV10-3 and TRBJ2-7; 7 bases line up with TRBD2. This CDR3 comprises 15 residues. V lost 10 bases, J lost 5 bases, and 17 bases stayed unmatched. Per the germline V gene, CDR1 is ENHRY and CDR2 is SYGVKD. In DNA form, the CDR3 reads TGTGCCACCGACCTCGGCGGGAGAGCTGGACACGAGCAGTACTTC. Protein product: CATDLGGRAGHEQYF.

This CDR3 is CASRPRGGMGTDTQYF. CDR3 sequence (DNA): TGTGCCAGCAGACCCCGGGGGGGCATGGGCACAGATACGCAGTATTTT. The rearrangement joins TRBV2 to TRBJ2-3, with 8 positions matching TRBD2. Germline assignment: CDR1 SNHLY and CDR2 FYNNEI. The CDR3 has 16 residues. The V segment lost 6 bases and the J segment 1 base; nucleotides outside the gene matches: 9.

V and J are TRBV25-1 and TRBJ2-6; perhaps TRBD1 as D (6 bases). The CDR3 has 16 amino acids. V lost 7 bases, J lost 3 bases, and 16 bases lay in between. The germline V gene has CDR1 MGHDK and CDR2 SYGVNS. The CDR3 is CASTGQLSYGANVLTF. The CDR3 DNA reads TGTGCCAGCACCGGACAGCTGTCCTATGGGGCCAACGTCCTGACTTTC.

The chain uses TRBV7-8 and TRBJ1-5; D is uncertain. The germline CDR1 and CDR2 sequences are SGHVS and FQNEAQ. Trimming pared 0 bases from V and 0 bases from J, leaving 18 bases between. This CDR3 is 19 amino acids long. The CDR3 DNA reads as TGTGCCAGCAGCTTAGCACAATTGTCGGGGTCATATAGCAATCAGCCCCAGCATTTT. This gives the protein CASSLAQLSGSYSNQPQHF.

This clone was picked up a small number of times. The chain employs TRBV5-1 and TRBJ2-7; the match to TRBD1 covers 10 bases. CDR1 and CDR2 from the germline V gene are SGHRS and YFSETQ. CDR3 length equals 13 residues. V lost 2 bases, J lost 5 bases, and 1 base stayed unmatched. The DNA for the CDR3 is TGCGCCAGCAGCTTAGGGACAGGGGACGAGCAGTACTTC. It specifies CASSLGTGDEQYF. The variable domain in full, completed from reference TRBV5-1 and TRBJ2-7, reads KAGVTQTPRYLIKTRGQQVTLSCSPISGHRSVSWYQQTPGQGLQFLFEYFSETQRNKGNFPGRFSGRQFSNSRSEMNVSTLELGDSALYLCASSLGTGDEQYFGPGTRLTVT.

This clone showed up just a few times. This sequence joins TRBV7-6 and TRBJ1-5; 10 bases align to TRBD1. Germline values: CDR1 SGHVS, CDR2 FNYEAQ. V lost 5 bases and J lost 6; bases outside the gene matches: 10. The length of the CDR3 is 16 residues. In DNA, the CDR3 is TGTGCCAGCAGCCCGGGGACAGGGGAGGCGGCTCAGCCCCAGCATTTT. It yields the protein CASSPGTGEAAQPQHF.

This chain links TRBV5-5 with TRBJ2-2; TRBD2 matches 7 bases. Unmatched junction bases numbered 14, after V lost 2 bases and J lost 7 bases. The germline CDR1 and CDR2 sequences are SGHKS and YYEKEE (reference sequence). The CDR3 contains 17 residues. CDR3 sequence reads: CASSLTPSGLPLGELFF. The CDR3 DNA reads TGTGCCAGCAGCTTAACCCCATCGGGACTACCCCTCGGGGAGCTGTTTTTT.

This clone was seen a few times. The chain's CDR3 is CASKTGGWETQYF. In DNA form, the CDR3 reads TGCGCCAGCAAAACAGGGGGCTGGGAGACCCAGTACTTC. The chain employs TRBV5-1 and TRBJ2-5, with 9 positions matching TRBD1. The trim removed 6 bases at V and 5 bases at J, leaving 5 bases unmatched. Germline CDR1 is SGHRS and CDR2 is YFSETQ. This CDR3 comprises 13 residues.

J is TRBJ1-5 and V is TRBV2; unclear D gene. The V gene's germline CDR1 is SNHLY and CDR2 FYNNEI. V was pared by 5 bases and J by 1 base, with 6 bases between. The CDR3 is 13 residues long. The DNA for the CDR3 is TGTGCCAGCAGTCTAGTCAGCAATCAGCCCCAGCATTTT. This translates into CASSLVSNQPQHF.

The chain recombines TRBV19 with TRBJ2-2; TRBD1 matches at 8 bases. V lost 6 bases, J lost 0 bases, and 9 bases stayed unmatched. The V gene's germline CDR1 is LNHDA and CDR2 SQIVND (reference sequence). The CDR3 has 17 amino acids. The CDR3 DNA reads as TGTGCCAGTAGACAGTTCTGGACAGGGCCGAACACCGGGGAGCTGTTTTTT. Its protein product is CASRQFWTGPNTGELFF.

This sequence joins TRBV6-5 and TRBJ1-4; D uncertain. With 6 bases removed from V and 3 bases from J, the gap between germline ends came to 11 bases. The CDR3 consists of 14 residues. Germline-derived CDR1 and CDR2 are MNHEY and SVGAGI. The CDR3 loop is CASRDSGPNEKLFF. Here the CDR3 DNA reads TGTGCCAGCAGGGATAGCGGGCCTAATGAAAAACTGTTTTTT.

This rearrangement joins TRBV6-6 to TRBJ2-1; D is perhaps TRBD2 (5 bases). The V gene lost 11 bases and the J gene lost 3 bases, with 17 bases spanning the gap. Germline-derived CDR1 and CDR2 are MNHNY and SVGAGI (reference sequence). The CDR3 consists of 14 residues. The CDR3 region is CAANSGTFYNEQFF. CDR3 sequence (DNA): TGTGCCGCCAACAGCGGAACATTCTACAATGAGCAGTTCTTC.

The chain is built from TRBV28 and TRBJ2-7, with 9 bases matching TRBD2. Per germline, CDR1 MDHEN and CDR2 SYDVKM. This CDR3 has 14 residues. After removal of 2 bases from V and 7 bases from J, the junction contained 6 bases not matched to a gene. The CDR3 loop is CASSLAGGVWEQYF. The DNA of the CDR3 is TGTGCCAGCAGTTTAGCGGGAGGGGTGTGGGAGCAGTACTTC.